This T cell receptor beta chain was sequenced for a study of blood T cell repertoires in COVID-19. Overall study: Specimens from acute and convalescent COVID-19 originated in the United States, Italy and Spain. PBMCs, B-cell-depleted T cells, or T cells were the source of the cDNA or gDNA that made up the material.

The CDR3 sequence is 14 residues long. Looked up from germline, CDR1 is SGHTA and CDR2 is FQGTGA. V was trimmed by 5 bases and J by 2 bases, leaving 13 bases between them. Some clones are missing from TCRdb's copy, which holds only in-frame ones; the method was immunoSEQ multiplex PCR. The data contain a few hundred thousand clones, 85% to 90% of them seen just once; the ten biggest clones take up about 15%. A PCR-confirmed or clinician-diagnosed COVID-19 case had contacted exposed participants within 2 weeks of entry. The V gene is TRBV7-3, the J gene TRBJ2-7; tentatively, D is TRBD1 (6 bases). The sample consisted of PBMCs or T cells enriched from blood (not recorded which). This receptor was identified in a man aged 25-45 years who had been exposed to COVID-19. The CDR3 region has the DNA TGTGCCAGCAGCATCAGGGGCGGCACCTACGAGCAGTACTTC. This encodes CASSIRGGTYEQYF.